Sequencing of this TCR beta chain was carried out in a study of blood T cell repertoires in COVID-19 (TCRdb year 2020). Notes on the research overall: Collaborator samples came from the United States, Italy and Spain and covered acute and convalescent phases of COVID-19. A de-identified subject ID, COVID-19 status, age in years and sex were almost always included in the sample metadata. The dataset comprised deeply sampled blood TCRbeta repertoires from subjects exposed to, actively infected with, or recovered from COVID-19. The samples were drawn from two sources: the first 160 participants of the ongoing ImmuneRACE study, and about 1,300 subjects contributed by 6 global collaborators. Where available, HLA class I and class II types were obtained from metadata supplied by the sample provider rather than from assay-based typing. The repertoires were made available in a free public database intended to serve as a resource for research on the immune response to SARS-CoV-2. The prospective study material was composed of cDNA or gDNA derived from T cells, B-cell-depleted T cells, or PBMCs. Results the study describes overall, beyond this receptor: Clinical and demographic metadata were provided uncurated, with the amount varying by source and participant.

Worth noting for this clone: It lacks a known antigen. No quality values exist for individual bases; no much larger clone is one base distant.

The immunoSEQ Assay, a bias-controlled multiplex PCR, was used to amplify TCRbeta CDR3 regions from genomic DNA. The original pipeline was this. The number of nucleated cells in each sample was estimated from the amplification of reference gene primers within the assay. Sequence reads were collapsed and filtered to measure the absolute abundance of every unique TCRbeta CDR3 rearrangement. For each sample, productive Simpson clonality was calculated as the square root of Simpson's diversity index across productive rearrangements. The table comes from immuneACCESS by way of TCRdb, which keeps in-frame sequences with V and J called. Part of the clones is missing from these tables; in studies checked, under half for an unresolved V gene and the rest for unknown reasons. The D gene and trimming were derived from the DNA, and the V and J assignments and clone size from that table. For this sample there are roughly 200,000 clones; roughly 80% appear just once. Roughly 7.9% of the sample lies in the top ten.

Whole blood was collected in K2EDTA tubes by collaborating institutions according to the institutions' own protocols. For TCRbeta analysis, collaborators shipped samples as frozen whole blood, isolated PBMCs, or DNA extracted from either of those sample types. The specimen sequenced was peripheral blood. The sequence was collected from an elderly woman with acute or convalescent COVID-19.

The CDR3 is CASSLELTFSSYEQYF. The nucleotide sequence is given as TGCGCCAGCAGCTTGGAGTTAACCTTTAGCTCCTACGAGCAGTACTTC. Here the chain combines TRBV5-1 and TRBJ2-7; the D gene cannot be resolved reliably. Per the germline V gene, SGHRS is the CDR1 and YFSETQ is the CDR2. The CDR3, cysteine through phenylalanine, is 16 amino acids long. Here the CDR3 DNA is all that survives: 48 bases in frame from base 1. Relative to germline, V is 0 bases shorter and J is 0 bases shorter, with 13 bases between their ends.